One TCR beta chain is described in this entry. Its antigen is not yet known. No much larger clone exists at a distance of one base, and base qualities are not known. Inclusion was restricted to participants for whom at least one PBMC sample before ART initiation and at least two post-ART samples were available. All participants with HIV were treated in the United States of America. Cryopreserved samples of about 0.95-11 million PBMC were thawed and washed before DNA extraction. At the time of the earliest PBMC sample, participants with HIV were aged between roughly 20 and 60 years. PBMC samples were contributed by each participant from 1-4 timepoints before ART initiation and 2-8 timepoints after ART initiation, with a median of 7 samples. For every participant, serial HIV viral load, CD4+ T-cell count, ART history and demographic data were obtained. Genomic DNA was extracted from unsorted PBMC with a Qiagen kit on a QIAcube, with processing performed in batches of 12 samples.

The immunoSEQ hsTCRB v3.0 assay was used at survey level resolution to sequence the TRB variable region. A depth of roughly 35,000-50,000 T-cell genomes per sample was targeted for TRB sequencing. An Illumina MiSeq with a v3 150-cycle kit was used to sequence the pooled TRB libraries. From the authors' description of their analysis: Repertoire analysis was run in R within a reproducible Nextflow workflow that covered QC, data transformation and analysis. Custom analyses were implemented in LymphoSeq2, an R package for AIRR-Seq data exploration. A few samples that yielded fewer than 5000 total TRB sequences were excluded, so that about 200 HIV repertoires were analyzed. Among the approximately 190 retained HIV repertoires, approximately 59 were collected before ART initiation and 120 to 140 after ART initiation. Repertoires were downsampled to 5000 TRB nucleotide sequences, with summary statistics averaged over 100 downsampling iterations. TRB sequences were retained for analysis only if CDR3 regions of at least seven amino acids were present. Two measures captured diversity: a Shannon entropy-derived clonality score and the Gini coefficient. In the repertoire networks, any two of the top 5000 CDR3 amino acid sequences were connected whenever the two sequences differed by an edit distance of one. GLIPH2 predicted antigen specificity groups and MHC restriction for TRB CDR3 amino acid sequences. To flag known CMV, EBV, HIV or tissue antigen associations, CDR3 amino acid sequences were matched against VDJdb and McPAS-TCR. Pre-ART, post-ART and control groups were compared with Wilcoxon signed-rank tests and Holm-Bonferroni correction. This immuneACCESS table, as held by TCRdb, lists in-frame sequences with V and J called but not all clones. Of the missing ones, under half trace to an unresolved V gene in checked studies; the others have no known cause. V and J calls and clone size come straight from that table; D and trimming were deduced from the DNA. The sample table holds 30,000 or so clones, of which approximately 91% were seen once. Under 7.5% of the sample goes to the ten largest clones.

The data were obtained in a study of long-term antiretroviral therapy in people with HIV (dated by TCRdb to the early 2020s). Broadly, across the study: Collection of the earliest samples took place about a decade ahead of the 2015 WHO recommendation for immediate ART, at a time when ART was typically delayed until CD4 counts fell. Among the approximately 32 participants with HIV, roughly eleven were female. Test extractions of a monoclonal T-cell line alongside approximately 34 polyclonal samples showed no cross-contamination during QIAcube processing. This retrospective serial study examined whether starting ART and sustained HIV suppression were associated with changes in the composition and diversity of the TRB repertoire in peripheral blood. From fewer than 35 adults with confirmed HIV infection, the cohort provided 192 cryopreserved PBMC samples, gathered serially across a mean of about six years (range 1-12).

Based on the germline V gene, the CDR1 and CDR2 sequences are MNHEY and SVGAGI. Its CDR3 holds 14 amino acids, cysteine through phenylalanine. Only the CDR3 DNA is retained, 42 bases long and in frame from the first base. At the junction V is shortened by 7 bases and J by 8 bases, with 15 bases in between. Paper-wide results and their limitations: Starting ART was linked to a significant rise in TRB diversity, yet even with long-term ART the diversity remained significantly lower than in transplant donor controls. The samples span the years 2004 to 2017, and the ART regimens used at that time may not be as effective as current regimens. Narrower CDR3 length ranges were observed in HIV repertoires than in controls, and an antigen-experienced repertoire with only a slight naive shift after ART was suggested by the network structure. Limited PBMC availability meant only the TCR beta chain was sequenced, without alpha chain pairing. Expanded TRB clones identified before ART initiation dominated the repertoire at all time points, although this dominance fluctuated and declined in many PLHIV after ART. No data were available on ART adherence, viral resistance or therapy changes, limiting inferences about post-ART repertoire changes. Unsorted PBMC were profiled instead of sorted CD4+ and CD8+ T cells because pre-ART samples had limited cell numbers.

Sequenced material: unsorted PBMCs, taken 5 years before starting antiretroviral therapy. The TCR originated in a man aged 45-60 years with HIV. The sequence is built from TRBV6-5 and TRBJ1-6, with the D gene not clear enough to name. The CDR3 loop reads CASTRSGSYSPLHF. The base sequence is TGTGCCAGCACGCGATCGGGATCTTATTCACCCCTCCACTTT.